The next 32 T cell receptor beta chains were all read from a single sample in a study of human T cells and chemical hapten exposure. Each CDR3 protein is one row after TCRdb ran MiXCR on the RACE reads. There are some 38,000 distinct CDR3 sequences in the sample; 9% to 9.5% occur only once, and 26% lies in the top ten. Time point of the sample: patch test 3, about 24 weeks after DPC sensitization. This sample's treatment: therapeutic diphenylcyclopropenone sensitization with weekly scalp DPC. Total RNA was isolated from unfractionated whole blood. The sample was whole blood, taken in connection with sensitization to the hapten diphenylcyclopropenone (DPC). Source of these receptors: a man aged 50 to 60 with alopecia areata. Some clones in this sample may be carry-over from other donors' samples.

This clonotype was seen repeatedly, ten times or more. The chain uses TRBV5-1 and TRBJ1-4; TRBD1 might be the D (5 bases). Germline lookup yields CDR1 SGHRS and CDR2 YFSETQ. V was shortened by 0 bases and J by 2 bases, with 11 bases between the two germline ends. The CDR3 extends over 16 amino acids. CDR3 sequence (DNA): TGCGCCAGCAGCTTGGCCCCCCGGGGGACTAATGAAAAACTGTTTTTT. Translated, it gives CASSLAPRGTNEKLFF.

This clonotype was counted many times. This chain links TRBV5-8 with TRBJ2-2, with D uncertain. Germline V CDR1 and CDR2: SGHTS, YDEGEE. Trimming removed 1 base from V and 0 bases from J, with 4 bases in between. This CDR3 contains 14 residues. The CDR3 sequence: CASSLIPNTGELFF. Written as DNA, the CDR3 is TGTGCCAGCAGCTTGATACCGAACACCGGGGAGCTGTTTTTT.

This clonotype was picked up many times. The rearrangement uses TRBV4-2 and TRBJ1-1, with D perhaps TRBD1 (6 bases). Germline CDR1 and CDR2: LGHNA and YNFKEQ. Trimming pared 4 bases from V and 0 bases from J, leaving 12 bases between. CDR3 size: 15 residues. The CDR3 nucleotides read TGTGCCAGCAGCCTTCGGACAGCCATGAACACTGAAGCTTTCTTT. Protein product: CASSLRTAMNTEAFF.

This clonotype came up many times. J is TRBJ2-7 and V is TRBV5-1; D unresolved. The V gene lost 4 bases and the J gene lost 0 bases, with 11 bases spanning the gap. CDR1 SGHRS and CDR2 YFSETQ come from the germline V gene. The CDR3 has 14 residues. The CDR3 DNA follows: TGCGCCAGCAGCCCCGCCGCGCCCTCCTACGAGCAGTACTTC. Amino acids: CASSPAAPSYEQYF.

The V call is TRBV29-1, the J call TRBJ2-2; 9 bases line up with TRBD1. Trimming cost V 8 bases and J 2 bases; bases outside gene matches: 9. The CDR3 covers 15 residues. In germline, CDR1 is SQVTM, CDR2 ANQGSEA. The CDR3 nucleotides read TGCAGCTCACGAACAGGGGGCCTAAACACCGGGGAGCTGTTTTTT. Translated: CSSRTGGLNTGELFF.

This clonotype has only a few counts. The rearrangement links TRBV30 to TRBJ2-7; 11 bases map to TRBD2. The V gene's germline CDR1 is GTSNPN and CDR2 SVGIG (reference sequence). The CDR3 length is 14 residues. V lost 6 bases and J lost 3; bases outside the gene matches: 7. The DNA of the CDR3 is TGTGCCTGTAATAGCGGGAGGGCCAACTACGAGCAGTACTTC. This sequence encodes CACNSGRANYEQYF.

V gene TRBV6-1 combines with J gene TRBJ2-5; D not certain. Trimming took 5 bases from V and 2 from J, leaving 9 bases between them. CDR1 and CDR2 from the germline V gene are MNHNS and SASEGT. This CDR3 has 13 amino acids. The CDR3 region is CASSNRLQETQYF. CDR3 in DNA: TGTGCCAGCAGTAACCGGTTACAAGAGACCCAGTACTTC.

The chain carries TRBV18 and TRBJ2-7; 10 bases line up with TRBD1. The CDR3 extends over 15 amino acids. V lost 6 bases, J lost 6 bases, and 11 bases stayed unmatched. CDR1 is KGHSH, CDR2 LQKENI, per germline. The CDR3 loop is CASSGGTGVLPEQYF. The CDR3 region has the DNA TGTGCCAGCTCCGGGGGGACAGGGGTGCTTCCCGAGCAGTACTTC.

This clonotype occurred a few times. The chain is built from TRBV7-2 and TRBJ1-2; TRBD1 aligns across 8 bases. The V gene end was trimmed by 5 bases and the J gene end by 6 bases; junction bases not matched to a gene: 8. The CDR3 loop spans 14 amino acids. Germline CDR1 reads SGHTA; CDR2 reads FQGNSA. CDR3: CASSPHQGANGYTF. The CDR3 DNA reads as TGTGCCAGCAGCCCACACCAGGGGGCTAATGGCTACACCTTC.

This clonotype was seen a few times. The V and J genes are TRBV7-9 and TRBJ2-7; the match to TRBD2 covers 9 bases. After removal of 1 base from V and 5 bases from J, the junction contained 6 bases not matched to a gene. The CDR3 loop spans 15 amino acids. Germline assignment: CDR1 SEHNR and CDR2 FQNEAQ (reference sequence). This chain's CDR3 is CASSLGRSGGNEQYF. The CDR3 DNA is TGTGCCAGCAGCTTAGGCCGTAGCGGGGGTAACGAGCAGTACTTC.

The table lists this clonotype with many counts. This rearrangement joins TRBV20-1 to TRBJ1-2; D possibly corresponds to TRBD1 (6 bases). V lost 6 bases to trimming and J lost 7 bases, with 12 bases between them. The germline V gene has CDR1 DFQATT and CDR2 SNEGSKA (reference sequence). The CDR3 extends over 11 amino acids. CDR3 bases: TGCAGTGCAGCTAGGACAGTTGGCTACACCTTC. Protein sequence: CSAARTVGYTF.

This clonotype was seen a handful of times. This chain connects TRBV29-1 to TRBJ2-7, with TRBD1 matching 9 bases. The CDR3 contains 13 residues. Germline V gene lookup returns CDR1 SQVTM and CDR2 ANQGSEA. J gave up 2 bases and V 4 bases, and 3 bases lay outside the gene matches. The CDR3 region has the DNA TGCAGCGTTGCCGGGACAGGGACCTACGAGCAGTACTTC. Translation: CSVAGTGTYEQYF.

The table lists this clonotype with many counts. The rearrangement uses TRBV16 and TRBJ1-2; D remains unclear. V was trimmed by 4 bases and J by 4 bases, leaving 13 bases between them. CDR3 length: 14 residues. The germline V gene encodes CDR1 KGHSY and CDR2 FQNENV. The CDR3 spells CASSLPGRLYGYTF. The CDR3 DNA reads as TGTGCCAGCAGCCTCCCTGGAAGGCTCTATGGCTACACCTTC.

The CDR3 reads CASSSRGKMNYGYTF. CDR3 nucleotides: TGTGCCAGCAGCTCCAGGGGGAAGATGAACTATGGCTACACCTTC. V usage is TRBV5-4 and J usage is TRBJ1-2, with 7 positions matching TRBD1. The CDR3 covers 15 residues. Germline V gene data show CDR1 as SGHNT and CDR2 as YYREEE (reference sequence). The junction had 7 bases not matched to a gene; V was cut back by 3 bases and J by 2 bases.

This clonotype has ten or more counts. V gene TRBV3-1 combines with J gene TRBJ1-4, with 9 nucleotides matching TRBD1. The CDR3 sequence is 18 residues long. Trimming removed 0 bases from V and 7 bases from J; junction bases left unmatched: 12. Germline V gives CDR1 LGHDT, CDR2 YNNKEL (reference sequence). CDR3 sequence reads: CASSQDILQGARSEKLFF. Here the CDR3 DNA reads TGTGCCAGCAGCCAAGATATATTACAGGGGGCAAGAAGTGAAAAACTGTTTTTT. Filled out from reference TRBV3-1 and TRBJ1-4, the complete variable domain reads DTAVSQTPKYLVTQMGNDKSIKCEQNLGHDTMYWYKQDSKKFLKIMFSYNNKELIINETVPNRFSPKSPDKAHLNLHINSLELGDSAVYFCASSQDILQGARSEKLFFGSGTQLSVL.

This clonotype was counted only a few times. This rearrangement joins TRBV30 to TRBJ2-7; D gene uncertain. The germline V gene encodes CDR1 GTSNPN and CDR2 SVGIG (reference sequence). The CDR3 has 16 residues. The germline V and J ends were trimmed by 3 bases and 2 bases, with 20 bases remaining between them. The CDR3 coding sequence is TGTGCCTGGAGCGCTGAGGAAGGCAATCCAGCCTACGAGCAGTACTTC. Translating it yields CAWSAEEGNPAYEQYF.

This chain uses TRBV6-2 or TRBV6-3 with TRBJ2-4; D is uncertain. V lost 6 bases and J 0 bases, leaving 15 bases between the germline ends. The CDR3 loop spans 16 amino acids. Germline CDR1 is MNHEY and CDR2 is SVGEGT. As DNA, the CDR3 is TGTGCCAGCAGCTCCGGACGGATTCTAGCCAAAAACATTCAGTACTTC. As protein: CASSSGRILAKNIQYF.

This clonotype was seen at least ten times. The chain combines TRBV7-9 with TRBJ2-3; weak D call: TRBD1 (6 bases). Germline assignment: CDR1 SEHNR and CDR2 FQNEAQ (reference sequence). V lost 5 bases to trimming and J lost 2 bases, with 14 bases between them. CDR3 length: 15 residues. The CDR3 is CASSHNREITDTQYF. Here the CDR3 DNA reads TGTGCCAGCAGCCATAACAGGGAAATCACAGATACGCAGTATTTT.

This clonotype has ten or more counts. The chain is built from TRBV28 and TRBJ1-4; 9 bases map to TRBD1. V dropped 4 bases and J dropped 7; count of bases not matched to a gene: 10. Germline V gene lookup returns CDR1 MDHEN and CDR2 SYDVKM. The CDR3 has 16 amino acids. The CDR3 spells CASSSSSGTGLEKLFF. In DNA, the CDR3 is TGTGCCAGCAGTTCCTCCTCCGGGACAGGGCTTGAAAAACTGTTTTTT.

This clonotype was counted between two and nine times. The rearrangement links TRBV29-1 to TRBJ1-1; D call uncertain. Germline values: CDR1 SQVTM, CDR2 ANQGSEA. The CDR3 is 15 residues long. Deletions cut 0 bases from V and 0 bases from J, with 11 bases between. The chain's CDR3 is CSVEDRWALNTEAFF. In DNA, the CDR3 is TGCAGCGTTGAAGATCGATGGGCTTTGAACACTGAAGCTTTCTTT.

Many counts were recorded for this clonotype. The J gene is TRBJ2-3, the V gene TRBV28, with a weak D call TRBD2 (6 bases). The V end lost 10 bases, the J end lost 3 bases, and 17 bases lay between the germline ends. The CDR3 is 14 amino acids. Germline CDR1 and CDR2: MDHEN and SYDVKM. CDR3 in amino acids: CATGGDDGTDTQYF. CDR3 bases: TGTGCCACCGGAGGGGACGATGGGACAGATACGCAGTATTTT.

This clonotype came up many times. V and J are TRBV14 and TRBJ2-1; D gene uncertain. Germline CDR1 reads SGHDN; CDR2 reads FVKESK. The CDR3 has 12 amino acids. V lost 4 bases, J lost 7 bases, and 8 bases lay in between. The DNA for the CDR3 is TGTGCCAGCAGCCGCACAAGAAATGAGCAGTTCTTC. Protein sequence: CASSRTRNEQFF.

This clonotype was counted only a few times. J is TRBJ2-1 and V is TRBV5-1, with 10 bases matching TRBD1. Germline loops: CDR1 SGHRS, CDR2 YFSETQ. V trimming: 0 bases; J trimming: 7 bases; junction bases outside the gene matches: 7. The CDR3 is 16 amino acids. The CDR3 DNA sequence: TGCGCCAGCAGCTTGGACGGGACAGGGGCTAGAAATGAGCAGTTCTTC. It translates to CASSLDGTGARNEQFF.

This clonotype was recorded many times. In DNA, the CDR3 is TGTGCCAGCAGCTTACACCCCCGGGGAAGGAGCGAGACCCAGTACTTC. Residues: CASSLHPRGRSETQYF. The genes are TRBV7-3 and TRBJ2-5; a possible D gene is TRBD2 (5 bases). CDR3 length equals 16 residues. Per the germline V gene, CDR1 is SGHTA and CDR2 is FQGTGA. V was pared by 2 bases and J by 5 bases, with 18 bases between.

The rearrangement uses TRBV7-2 and TRBJ2-5, with 12 nucleotides matching TRBD2. Trimming at V came to 6 bases and at J to 5 bases, leaving 1 base not matched to a gene. Germline-derived CDR1 and CDR2 are SGHTA and FQGNSA. The CDR3 contains 13 residues. CDR3 nucleotides: TGTGCCAGCAGGACTAGCGGGAGTGAGACCCAGTACTTC. This sequence encodes CASRTSGSETQYF.

The chain links TRBV20-1 to TRBJ1-1; D uncertain. V lost 4 bases, J lost 1 base, and 10 bases lay in between. This CDR3 has 13 residues. Germline V gene lookup returns CDR1 DFQATT and CDR2 SNEGSKA (reference sequence). CDR3 DNA: TGCAGTGCTAATCCGACTGGGAACACTGAAGCTTTCTTT. Protein product: CSANPTGNTEAFF.

This clonotype was counted between two and nine times. The V and J genes are TRBV9 and TRBJ2-7; D gene unclear. The CDR3 totals 16 residues. With 0 bases removed from V and 0 bases from J, the gap between germline ends came to 13 bases. CDR1 is SGDLS and CDR2 is YYNGEE in the germline V gene. The CDR3, as DNA: TGTGCCAGCAGCGTAGGAGGAACTGCAAACTCCTACGAGCAGTACTTC. Residues: CASSVGGTANSYEQYF.

This clonotype appeared a few times. The J gene is TRBJ1-3, the V gene TRBV7-2; the D is unclear. The CDR3 covers 14 residues. CDR1 is SGHTA, CDR2 FQGNSA, per germline. V was shortened by 1 base and J by 7 bases, with 11 bases between the two germline ends. The chain's CDR3 is CASSLGYGANTIYF. DNA for the CDR3: TGTGCCAGCAGCTTAGGGTACGGTGCCAACACCATATATTTT.

V usage is TRBV28 and J usage is TRBJ2-2; TRBD2 is a possible D gene (5 bases). V shed 7 bases and J shed 4 bases, with 7 bases lying between them. The germline gives CDR1 MDHEN, CDR2 SYDVKM. The CDR3 has 12 residues. The CDR3 nucleotides read TGTGCCAGCACCCGGGGCACCGGGGAGCTGTTTTTT. Its translation is CASTRGTGELFF.

With regard to this clonotype: An end of the junction does not agree with germline; a read error may underlie this. J is TRBJ2-1 and V is TRBV7-6, with 8 bases that match TRBD1. The CDR3 has 17 amino acids. Germline V gene lookup returns CDR1 SGHVS and CDR2 FNYEAQ. The CDR3 protein is CVSSGQPGQASYNEQFF. CDR3 in DNA: TGTGTCAGCAGCGGTCAACCGGGACAGGCCTCCTACAATGAGCAGTTCTTC.

The rearrangement uses TRBV29-1 and TRBJ1-1; D unresolved. V dropped 8 bases and J dropped 0 bases, with 10 bases sitting between them. Germline CDR1 and CDR2: SQVTM and ANQGSEA. The CDR3 totals 12 residues. CDR3 sequence (DNA): TGCAGCTCGCGGACCCTGAACACTGAAGCTTTCTTT. Protein sequence: CSSRTLNTEAFF.

This clonotype was seen many times. V and J are TRBV15 and TRBJ2-6, with 8 positions matching TRBD1. Germline V gene lookup returns CDR1 LNHNV and CDR2 YYDKDF (reference sequence). Trimming at V came to 1 base and at J to 4 bases, leaving 3 bases not matched to a gene. The CDR3 extends over 16 amino acids. The CDR3, as DNA: TGTGCCACCAGCAGAGGACAGGGGTTAGGGGCCAACGTCCTGACTTTC. Translation gives CATSRGQGLGANVLTF.